Each of the 10 T cell receptor beta chains below was sequenced from the same sample in a study of cytomegalovirus exposure and HLA in healthy donors. Amplification used 60 Vbeta primers and 13 Jbeta primers. Measured with immunoSEQ multiplex PCR; TCRdb has only the in-frame clones, and not every one. The table lists 150,000 to 200,000 clones, over 60% of them singletons. Sequenced material: PBMCs. These receptors came from a man younger than 35 in good health and CMV-seronegative.

This clone was seen a few times. The chain has TRBV19 and TRBJ2-6, with D possibly TRBD1 on 5 matching bases. The germline V gene has CDR1 LNHDA and CDR2 SQIVND (reference sequence). This CDR3 has 15 residues. Between the trimmed V and J ends, which lost 4 bases and 4 bases, there was a span of 11 bases. In nucleotides, the CDR3 is TGTGCCAGTAGTAGAGCAGGGTCCGGGGCCAACGTCCTGACTTTC. Its protein product is CASSRAGSGANVLTF.

In DNA form, the CDR3 reads TGTGCCAGCTCCCTCGGACAGGGGGATGGCTACACCTTC. Translation: CASSLGQGDGYTF. This chain links TRBV18 with TRBJ1-2, with 10 bases lining up with TRBD1. Germline CDR1 and CDR2: KGHSH and LQKENI. V dropped 6 bases and J dropped 6; count of bases not matched to a gene: 4. This CDR3 has 13 amino acids.

The chain combines TRBV30 with TRBJ1-1, with TRBD1 as a possible D gene (5 bases). CDR3 length: 13 amino acids. Between the trimmed V and J ends, which lost 0 bases and 5 bases, there was a span of 10 bases. Germline V gene lookup returns CDR1 GTSNPN and CDR2 SVGIG (reference sequence). CDR3 bases: TGTGCCTGGAGTGTAGTAGGGGTAACTGAAGCTTTCTTT. It yields the protein CAWSVVGVTEAFF.

This rearrangement joins TRBV5-1 to TRBJ2-7; TRBD1 matches at 7 bases. This CDR3 spans 15 amino acids. CDR1 and CDR2 (germline): SGHRS, YFSETQ. Trimming cost V 4 bases and J 3 bases; bases outside gene matches: 10. Here the CDR3 reads CASSPARTGNYEQYF. The CDR3 DNA reads as TGCGCCAGCAGCCCCGCCCGGACAGGAAACTACGAGCAGTACTTC.

This rearrangement joins TRBV5-1 to TRBJ1-5, with D unclear. CDR1 SGHRS and CDR2 YFSETQ come from the germline V gene. With 5 bases removed from V and 1 base from J, the gap between germline ends came to 13 bases. CDR3 length: 15 amino acids. CDR3 sequence: CASRVGVSSNQPQHF. In DNA form, the CDR3 reads TGCGCCAGCAGGGTCGGGGTTTCAAGCAATCAGCCCCAGCATTTT.

The J gene is TRBJ2-3, the V gene TRBV9, with 10 positions matching TRBD2. Germline V gives CDR1 SGDLS, CDR2 YYNGEE. Trimming cost V 0 bases and J 7 bases; bases outside gene matches: 5. The CDR3 length is 15 residues. DNA for the CDR3: TGTGCCAGCAGCGTAGCAGCGGGAGGGCCATATACGCAGTATTTT. This codes for CASSVAAGGPYTQYF.

The chain couples TRBV28 to TRBJ1-2; TRBD1 matches 12 bases. This CDR3 has 15 amino acids. V was pared by 5 bases and J by 5 bases, with 6 bases of the junction left unmatched. From germline, CDR1 is MDHEN and CDR2 SYDVKM. The CDR3 spells CASSPGQGAIYGYTF. Here the CDR3 DNA reads TGTGCCAGCAGTCCGGGACAGGGGGCGATTTATGGCTACACCTTC.

The J gene is TRBJ1-1, the V gene TRBV5-1; D may be TRBD1 (5 bases). The CDR3 totals 17 residues. Germline CDR1 SGHRS, CDR2 YFSETQ. The V end was cut by 0 bases, the J end by 1 base, with 16 bases between. As DNA, the CDR3 is TGCGCCAGCAGCTTGGGTCGAAGTCCTGGGGCGAACACTGAAGCTTTCTTT. This gives the protein CASSLGRSPGANTEAFF.

This chain connects TRBV30 to TRBJ2-3, with 11 bases that match TRBD2. The CDR3 loop spans 15 amino acids. The germline V gene encodes CDR1 GTSNPN and CDR2 SVGIG (reference sequence). V dropped 5 bases and J dropped 7; count of bases not matched to a gene: 11. CDR3 residues: CAWSIAGGALNTQYF. The CDR3 DNA reads TGTGCCTGGTCCATAGCGGGAGGGGCTTTAAATACGCAGTATTTT.

The chain uses TRBV7-9 and TRBJ2-5; D not resolved. The tail of the sequence fits TRBJ2-7 better, so the J call may be wrong. The CDR3 is made up of 14 amino acids. CDR1 is SEHNR, CDR2 FQNEAQ, per germline (reference sequence). This CDR3 is CASSFSERTYEQYF. The CDR3 nucleotides are TGTGCCAGCAGCTTTAGTGAGAGAACCTACGAGCAGTACTTC.